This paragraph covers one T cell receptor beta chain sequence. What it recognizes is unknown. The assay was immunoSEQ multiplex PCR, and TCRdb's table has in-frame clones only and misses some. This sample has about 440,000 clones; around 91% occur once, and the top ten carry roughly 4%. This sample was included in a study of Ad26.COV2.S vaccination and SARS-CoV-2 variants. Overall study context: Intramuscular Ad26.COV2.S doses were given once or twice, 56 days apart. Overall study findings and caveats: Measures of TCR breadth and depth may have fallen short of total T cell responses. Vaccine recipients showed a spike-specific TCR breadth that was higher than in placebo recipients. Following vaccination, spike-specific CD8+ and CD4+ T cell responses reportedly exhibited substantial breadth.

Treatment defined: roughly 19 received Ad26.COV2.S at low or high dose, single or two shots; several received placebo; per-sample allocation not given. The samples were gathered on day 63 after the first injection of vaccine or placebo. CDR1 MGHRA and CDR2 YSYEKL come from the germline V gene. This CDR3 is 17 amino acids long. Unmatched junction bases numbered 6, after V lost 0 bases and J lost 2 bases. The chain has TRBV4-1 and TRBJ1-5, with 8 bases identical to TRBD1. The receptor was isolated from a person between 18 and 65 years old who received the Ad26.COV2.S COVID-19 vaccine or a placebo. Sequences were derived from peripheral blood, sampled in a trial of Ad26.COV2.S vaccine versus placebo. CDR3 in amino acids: CASSQETSDRGNQPQHF. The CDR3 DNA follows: TGCGCCAGCAGCCAAGAAACTTCGGACAGGGGCAATCAGCCCCAGCATTTT.